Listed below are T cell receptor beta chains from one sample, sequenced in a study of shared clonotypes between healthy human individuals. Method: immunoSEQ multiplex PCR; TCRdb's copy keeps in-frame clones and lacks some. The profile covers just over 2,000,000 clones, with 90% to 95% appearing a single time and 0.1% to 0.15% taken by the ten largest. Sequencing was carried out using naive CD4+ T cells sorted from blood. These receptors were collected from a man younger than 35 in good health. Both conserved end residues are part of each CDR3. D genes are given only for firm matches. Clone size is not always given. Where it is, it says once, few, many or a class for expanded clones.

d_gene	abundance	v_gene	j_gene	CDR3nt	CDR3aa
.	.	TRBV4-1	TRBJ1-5	TGCGCCAGCAGCCAAGTATTGGGATATCAGCCCCAGCATTTT	CASSQVLGYQPQHF
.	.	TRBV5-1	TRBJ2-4	TGCGCCAGCAGCTTCACCGGGGTGGGAAACATTCAGTACTTC	CASSFTGVGNIQYF
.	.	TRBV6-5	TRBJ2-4	TGTGCCAGCAGTTACTCGGTGACTGCCAAAAACATTCAGTACTTC	CASSYSVTAKNIQYF
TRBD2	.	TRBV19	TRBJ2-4	TGTGCCAGTAGTATTGGGGTAGCGGGATTCGAAAACATTCAGTACTTC	CASSIGVAGFENIQYF
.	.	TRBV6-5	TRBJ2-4	TGTGCCAGCAGAGCGACATCGCTAGCCAAAAACATTCAGTACTTC	CASRATSLAKNIQYF
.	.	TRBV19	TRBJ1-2	TGTGCCAGTAATTCCGGGAACTATGGCTACACCTTC	CASNSGNYGYTF
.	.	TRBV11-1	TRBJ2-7	TGTGCCAGCCGAATCGGGACCACGGGATGGGAGCAGTACTTC	CASRIGTTGWEQYF
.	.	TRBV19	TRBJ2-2	TGTGCCAGTAGTCTGAGGACGGCGACCGGGGAGCTGTTTTTT	CASSLRTATGELFF
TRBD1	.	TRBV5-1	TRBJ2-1	TGCGCCAGCAGCGCTACAGGGGGCTCCTACAATGAGCAGTTCTTC	CASSATGGSYNEQFF
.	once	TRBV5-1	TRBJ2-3	TGCGCCAGCAAAGTGTGGAGATCGTTCACAGATACGCAGTATTTT	CASKVWRSFTDTQYF
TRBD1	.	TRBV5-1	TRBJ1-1	TGCGCCAGCAGCTTGGAGACAGGGGTGAACACTGAAGCTTTCTTT	CASSLETGVNTEAFF
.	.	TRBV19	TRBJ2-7	TGTGCCAGTAAAACCTCCTGGCGTACAATCCCCTACGAGCAGTACTTC	CASKTSWRTIPYEQYF
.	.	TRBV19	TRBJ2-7	TGTGCCAGTAACCCGGACCCCGGAGGCTCTCTCGAGCAGTACTTC	CASNPDPGGSLEQYF
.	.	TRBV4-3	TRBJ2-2	TGCGCCAGCAGCCAAGTCTCCCTCTGGGGAGTCACCGGGGAGCTGTTTTTT	CASSQVSLWGVTGELFF
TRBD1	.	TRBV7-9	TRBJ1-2	TGTGCCAGCAGCCCCCAGGGGGCGCAGGGCTACACCTTC	CASSPQGAQGYTF
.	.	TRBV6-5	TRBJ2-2	TGTGCCAGCGGACAGCAGCAATTTTACACCGGGGAGCTGTTTTTT	CASGQQQFYTGELFF
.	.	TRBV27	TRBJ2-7	TGTGCCAGCAGTCAAACAGTAAGCTCCTACGAGCAGTACTTC	CASSQTVSSYEQYF
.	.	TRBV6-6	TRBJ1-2	TGTGCCAGCAGTTCTAGAGAATACTATGGCTACACCTTC	CASSSREYYGYTF
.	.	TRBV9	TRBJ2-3	TGTGCCAGCAGCGTAGAGGGGGGGCGCCCAGATACGCAGTATTTT	CASSVEGGRPDTQYF
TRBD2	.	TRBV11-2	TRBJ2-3	TGTGCCAGCAGCCCGCGCCGCAGCGGGAGTGCGACAGATACGCAGTATTTT	CASSPRRSGSATDTQYF
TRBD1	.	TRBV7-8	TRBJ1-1	TGTGCCAGCAGTTTGACAGGGTTCTCTGAAGCTTTCTTT	CASSLTGFSEAFF
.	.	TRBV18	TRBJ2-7	TGTGCCAGCTCACCGGGCAGGGGCACCTACGAGCAGTACTTC	CASSPGRGTYEQYF